This T cell receptor beta chain was retrieved from a study of shared clonotypes between healthy human individuals. The CDR3 contains 16 residues. Germline CDR1 is SGHAT and CDR2 is FQNNGV. V trimming: 4 bases; J trimming: 5 bases; junction bases outside the gene matches: 3. Using immunoSEQ multiplex PCR, the repertoire was profiled, and TCRdb retains in-frame clones only, with some absent. The table lists more than 850,000 clones, about 84% of them singletons. The sequence was collected from a man between 18 and 29 years old in good health. Some clones in this sample may be carry-over from other donors' samples. The chain couples TRBV11-2 to TRBJ2-3; 16 nucleotides line up with TRBD2. Specimen: memory CD4+ T cells from PBMCs. The subset was: CD45RA-negative fraction. The CDR3 region is CASSSGLAGGQDTQYF. The CDR3 region has the DNA TGTGCCAGCAGCTCGGGACTAGCGGGAGGGCAAGATACGCAGTATTTT. The full variable domain, rest sourced from reference TRBV11-2 and TRBJ2-3, is EAGVAQSPRYKIIEKRQSVAFWCNPISGHATLYWYQQILGQGPKLLIQFQNNGVVDDSQLPKDRFSAERLKGVDSTLKIQPAKLEDSAVYLCASSSGLAGGQDTQYFGPGTRLTVL.